These T cell receptor beta chains were read from a single sample in a study of blood T cell repertoires in COVID-19. Sequencing was performed with immunoSEQ multiplex PCR; in TCRdb, only in-frame clones are kept and a portion is missing. The table has approximately 230,000 clones, about four fifths seen once. The sequencing input was peripheral blood. Source of these receptors: a man older than 75 with acute or convalescent COVID-19. CDR3s include the opening cysteine and the closing phenylalanine or tryptophan.

>16|TRBV9
CASSVDALGSFYEQYF
>16|TRBV2
CASSGRLLSSNQPQHF
>14|TRBV10-3
CAISEATGVYEQYF
>18|TRBV28
CASTVGAGIFSYNSPLHF
>15|TRBV5-4
CASSLVGRADYGYTF
>15|TRBV6-6
CASSYEQALNQPQHF
>13|TRBV19
CASRTGVNSPLHF
>15|TRBV30
CAWGKPLRGYTEAFF
>13|TRBV27
CASSPRQGYGYTF
>15|TRBV5-1
CASSLEGQGIGEQYF
>14|TRBV7-9
CASSPDRAGNTIYF
>15|TRBV9
CASSVGGLGNTEAFF
>16|TRBV19
CASSESTGVLNSPLHF
>15|TRBV10-1
CASSEGQGGYNEQFF
>15|TRBV30
CAWSVGDSSGNTIYF
>17|TRBV27
CASKNIGTGNKVRRYTF
>14|TRBV18
CASSVEGRNSPLHF
>12|TRBV2
CASTIQNYEQYF
>17|TRBV5-1
CASSWGPGLGTTDTQYF
>13|TRBV4-2
CASSTGGVYGYTF
>14|TRBV6-5
CASSPMGSQQPQHF
>16|TRBV30
CAWRASTGYSNQPQHF
>16|TRBV18
CASSRGPGSGANVLTF
>13|TRBV4-1
CASSLTVYEKLFF
>15|TRBV5-6
CASSLGFTLSTEAFF
>16|TRBV5-1
CASSFRTAANTGELFF
>15|TRBV10-3
CASKPHGEVNSPLHF
>13|TRBV28
CASSRTEYQPQHF
>14|TRBV24-1
CATSDVSANQPQHF
>18|TRBV5-1
CASQGQGSVGSSYNEQFF
>14|TRBV5-1
CASSPGAGVYGYTF
>15|TRBV5-5
CASSWGPGGQETQYF
>14|TRBV28
CASSLQATNEKLFF
>16|TRBV5-1
CASSGTTGAAQETQYF
>17|TRBV4-1
CASSQDRGTGGIQPQHF
>15|TRBV19
CASSIVAGGAYEQYF
>15|TRBV30
CAWSPSRTGTEKLFF
>14|TRBV28
CASSTWTGGSPLHF
>14|TRBV5-1
CASSLGAPNQPQHF
>16|TRBV7-2
CASSSRSRDRSHEQYF
>14|TRBV5-5
CASSTGTGREKLFF
>17|TRBV7-9
CASSPRTTGGITGELFF
>16|TRBV10-3
CAISEAGTGVNSPLHF
>13|TRBV12-3/TRBV12-4
CASTRQAGNTIYF
>18|TRBV28
CASSPTRSAGFGNQPQHF
>13|TRBV7-9
CASSPSSGNTIYF
>12|TRBV5-1
CASTRSGGEQFF
>16|TRBV3-1/TRBV3-2
CASSHLPRDRANGYTF
>15|TRBV7-2
CASSRTGTGYTEAFF
>13|TRBV6-5
CASRAGQGQPQHF
>13|TRBV7-9
CASRTGGFTEAFF
>16|TRBV4-1
CASRQDRLRGNEKLFF
>14|TRBV19
CASSKGQGIYEQYF
>13|TRBV9
CASSLRRTGELFF
>15|TRBV2
CASSKEVARGQTQYF
>14|TRBV5-5
CASSLRGATDTQYF
>12|TRBV6-5
CASSPTGNEQFF